This TCR beta chain was captured by sequencing in a study of regulatory T cells in long-lasting Graves disease. CDR1 MRHNA and CDR2 SNTAGT come from the germline V gene. This CDR3 spans 17 amino acids. In regard to this clonotype: Its antigen is not identified. The germline gene is not matched at one end of the junction; a read error may be the cause.

Assembly of TCR beta libraries relied on iRepertoire HTBI primers together with Arm-PCR of CDR3 regions. TCRdb analysed the multiplex PCR reads with MiXCR anew, one entry per CDR3 protein. The table lists 550,000 or so distinct CDR3 sequences, about 12% of them singletons, with almost 9% in the top ten. Whole-study results and caveats: Patients with persistent disease showed a bias toward TRBV28, TRBJ1-2 and TRBJ2-5. Persistent-disease Graves' patients showed less TCR diversity than new cases.

Described time point: newly diagnosed GD, antithyroid drugs for less than 3 months. Generation of the TCR library employed RNA extracted from PBMCs. A further study also used this sample, focusing on T cells in Graves' hyperthyroidism and ophthalmopathy. That report adds: First-round RT-PCR with HTBI primers amplified the TCR CDR3 region.

The chain combines TRBV6-4 with TRBJ1-4; 10 bases align to TRBD1. The clonotype originates from a woman aged 25 to 39 with Graves disease. Sequences were derived from peripheral blood mononuclear cells (PBMCs), sampled at new diagnosis, from a patient treated with antithyroid drugs. The CDR3 region is CDSRTLLGQGTNEKLFF. As DNA, the CDR3 is TGTGACAGCAGAACACTTTTGGGACAGGGGACCAATGAAAAACTGTTTTTT.